A single sample is the source of the 22 T cell receptor beta chains below, sequenced in a study of blood T cells in healthy people across ages. Primers used in a second PCR of roughly 6 to 11 cycles were a sample-barcoded 5' primer and a J-beta primer mix. TCRdb independently ran MiXCR on the 5' RACE reads; one entry per CDR3 protein. The sample has roughly 1.4 million distinct CDR3 sequences; roughly 60% are singletons. Sequencing was done on a sample of blood. Source of these receptors: a man between 18 and 35 years old in good health.

The J gene is TRBJ2-5, the V gene TRBV5-1, with 7 bases matching TRBD1. The trim removed 7 bases at V and 0 bases at J, leaving 6 bases unmatched. Germline values: CDR1 SGHRS, CDR2 YFSETQ. The CDR3 contains 14 residues. The CDR3 here is CASSTGEYQETQYF. DNA for the CDR3: TGCGCCAGCTCCACAGGGGAATACCAAGAGACCCAGTACTTC.

The chain employs TRBV6-5 and TRBJ1-5; D gene ambiguous. CDR3 length: 13 residues. Germline V gene data show CDR1 as MNHEY and CDR2 as SVGAGI. Trimming stripped 6 bases from V and 3 bases from J, with 9 bases between. The CDR3: CASSPVTNQPQHF. DNA for the CDR3: TGTGCCAGCAGCCCCGTGACCAATCAGCCCCAGCATTTT.

The chain couples TRBV28 to TRBJ2-5, with no clear D. Germline CDR1 and CDR2: MDHEN and SYDVKM. The germline V and J ends were trimmed by 5 bases and 5 bases, with 12 bases remaining between them. The CDR3 is 13 residues long. For the CDR3, the DNA is TGTGCCAGCAGTGTGGACCCCCGGGAGACCCAGTACTTC. Its translation: CASSVDPRETQYF.

This chain joins TRBV2 and TRBJ2-4, with 11 bases matching TRBD2. TRBJ2-7 explains the end of the DNA better; the J call may be wrong. The CDR3 has 16 amino acids. Per germline, CDR1 SNHLY and CDR2 FYNNEI. CDR3 sequence reads: CASWSTSGSSSYEQYF. The DNA of the CDR3 is TGTGCCAGCTGGAGTACTAGCGGGAGTAGCTCCTACGAGCAGTACTTC.

The rearrangement joins TRBV6-5 to TRBJ1-1, with 9 bases that match TRBD1. Germline V gene data show CDR1 as MNHEY and CDR2 as SVGAGI. The length of the CDR3 is 14 residues. V was clipped by 5 bases and J by 5 bases; unmatched bases: 6. The CDR3 loop reads CASSPDRGRTEAFF. As DNA, the CDR3 is TGTGCCAGCAGTCCGGACAGGGGAAGAACTGAAGCTTTCTTT.

This clonotype was observed a handful of times. The chain couples TRBV27 to TRBJ2-3, with unresolved D. This CDR3 contains 13 residues. Germline-derived CDR1 and CDR2 are MNHEY and SMNVEV (reference sequence). Trimming took 4 bases from V and 6 from J, leaving 11 bases between them. CDR3 amino acids: CASSSAARDTQYF. The CDR3 nucleotides are TGTGCCAGCAGTTCCGCAGCGCGGGATACGCAGTATTTT.

The V and J genes are TRBV6-1 and TRBJ2-3, with 7 bases aligning to TRBD2. The trim removed 10 bases at V and 6 bases at J, leaving 10 bases unmatched. The CDR3 has 13 residues. Looked up from germline, CDR1 is MNHNS and CDR2 is SASEGT. CDR3 bases: TGTGCCACTCCAGGACTAGTTGGGGATACGCAGTATTTT. Its protein is CATPGLVGDTQYF.

This clonotype has just a few counts. The chain employs TRBV12-3 or TRBV12-4 and TRBJ2-5, with D possibly matching TRBD1 (5 bases). The CDR3 loop spans 13 amino acids. V was pared by 6 bases and J by 2 bases, with 10 bases between. CDR3 sequence: CASRFTGQETQYF. Written as DNA, the CDR3 is TGTGCCAGCAGATTCACAGGTCAAGAGACCCAGTACTTC.

V gene TRBV24-1 combines with J gene TRBJ2-3; D gene unclear. V was pared by 2 bases and J by 3 bases, with 14 bases between. The CDR3 is made up of 16 amino acids. Germline loops: CDR1 KGHDR, CDR2 SFDVKD. CDR3 sequence reads: CATSDSKEDFTDTQYF. The CDR3 DNA reads TGTGCCACCAGTGATTCGAAAGAAGACTTTACAGATACGCAGTATTTT.

The J gene is TRBJ1-4, the V gene TRBV7-9, with 7 bases aligning to TRBD1. CDR3 length: 16 residues. The germline V gene encodes CDR1 SEHNR and CDR2 FQNEAQ (reference sequence). After removal of 3 bases from V and 5 bases from J, the junction contained 9 bases not matched to a gene. CDR3 protein: CASSFGTALPNEKLFF. The DNA of the CDR3 is TGTGCCAGCAGCTTCGGGACAGCACTACCGAATGAAAAACTGTTTTTT.

This rearrangement joins TRBV4-1 to TRBJ2-1; D ambiguous. Between the trimmed V and J ends, which lost 4 bases and 3 bases, there was a span of 10 bases. The germline V gene encodes CDR1 MGHRA and CDR2 YSYEKL. The CDR3 has 14 amino acids. The CDR3 nucleotides read TGCGCCAGCAGCCCTTCGGACGGCTACAATGAGCAGTTCTTC. This encodes CASSPSDGYNEQFF.

This chain uses TRBV2 with TRBJ2-3; no clear D gene. The germline V gene encodes CDR1 SNHLY and CDR2 FYNNEI. V dropped 3 bases and J dropped 0 bases, with 13 bases sitting between them. The CDR3 sequence is 16 residues long. The CDR3 DNA reads as TGTGCCAGCAGTGACCCGACTTCTGATAGCACAGATACGCAGTATTTT. This translates into CASSDPTSDSTDTQYF.

This chain connects TRBV15 to TRBJ1-5; D not certain. This CDR3 spans 14 amino acids. V was cut by 5 bases and J by 3 bases, with 11 bases left in between. Germline V gene lookup returns CDR1 LNHNV and CDR2 YYDKDF (reference sequence). For the CDR3, the DNA is TGTGCCACCAGCCATGAGGGAATCAATCAGCCCCAGCATTTT. This translates into CATSHEGINQPQHF.

V and J are TRBV5-5 and TRBJ2-7; TRBD2 might be the D (6 bases). From germline, CDR1 is SGHKS and CDR2 YYEKEE (reference sequence). Trimming pared 4 bases from V and 5 bases from J, leaving 19 bases between. The CDR3 has 15 amino acids. CDR3 nucleotide sequence: TGTGCCAGCAGCGTCCCGCAGGGCGGGGACCACGAGCAGTACTTC. Its translation is CASSVPQGGDHEQYF.

The CDR3 protein is CASSYSGTKPYEQYF. For the CDR3, the DNA is TGTGCCAGCAGCTACTCCGGGACGAAACCCTACGAGCAGTACTTC. The chain has TRBV7-9 and TRBJ2-7; the D gene could be TRBD1 or TRBD2 (5 bases each). Germline CDR1 and CDR2: SEHNR and FQNEAQ (reference sequence). The CDR3 is made up of 15 amino acids. Trimming removed 4 bases from V and 2 bases from J, with 15 bases in between.

The V call is TRBV2, the J call TRBJ2-1; D ambiguous. The DNA end lines up better with TRBJ2-7; the J call may be wrong. CDR1 is SNHLY and CDR2 is FYNNEI in the germline V gene. CDR3 length: 15 amino acids. The CDR3, as DNA: TGTGCCAGCAAAGTAGGTGGCAGCTCCTACAATGAGCAGTACTTC. Encoded protein: CASKVGGSSYNEQYF.

This clonotype appeared a single time. The genes are TRBV6-1 and TRBJ1-4, with D tentatively TRBD1 (5 bases). V shed 4 bases and J shed 1 base, with 16 bases lying between them. CDR1 is MNHNS, CDR2 SASEGT, per germline. CDR3 length equals 17 residues. CDR3: CASSARGLTVTNEKLFF. The CDR3 region has the DNA TGTGCCAGCAGTGCTCGGGGCTTAACAGTAACTAATGAAAAACTGTTTTTT.

The J gene is TRBJ1-6, the V gene TRBV6-5; tentative D call: TRBD1 (6 bases). V was clipped by 0 bases and J by 10 bases, with 16 bases between them. The CDR3 is made up of 16 amino acids. Germline V gene data show CDR1 as MNHEY and CDR2 as SVGAGI. CDR3 sequence reads: CASSYSRRGRGSPLHF. The CDR3 nucleotides read TGTGCCAGCAGTTACTCCCGCAGGGGAAGGGGATCACCCCTCCACTTT.

This clonotype showed up many times. The chain couples TRBV7-2 to TRBJ1-1; TRBD1 might be the D (6 bases). The CDR3 length is 13 residues. Trimming shortened V by 6 bases and J by 0 bases, and 8 bases separated the two germline ends. Germline V gene lookup returns CDR1 SGHTA and CDR2 FQGNSA. This CDR3 is CASRDSLNTEAFF. The CDR3 nucleotides are TGTGCCAGCAGGGACAGCCTGAACACTGAAGCTTTCTTT.

The rearrangement links TRBV6-1 to TRBJ1-4; no firm D call. Looked up from germline, CDR1 is MNHNS and CDR2 is SASEGT. V was pared by 7 bases and J by 8 bases, with 14 bases between. CDR3 size: 13 residues. The CDR3 loop is CASNPRLGEKLFF. The CDR3 DNA sequence: TGTGCCAGCAATCCCCGGTTGGGGGAAAAACTGTTTTTT.

On this clonotype: The germline gene is not matched at one end of the junction; a read error may be the cause. J is TRBJ2-5 and V is TRBV7-9, with unresolved D. Germline V gene data show CDR1 as SEHNR and CDR2 as FQNEAQ (reference sequence). This CDR3 region has 15 residues. DNA for the CDR3: TGCGCCAGCAGCTTACAAACGGAACCCCAAGAGACCCAGTACTTC. Amino acids: CASSLQTEPQETQYF.

The J gene is TRBJ2-5, the V gene TRBV6-5; D possibly uses TRBD1 or TRBD2 (5 bases each). The V end was cut by 5 bases, the J end by 1 base, with 11 bases between. This CDR3 is built from 14 residues. The germline V gene has CDR1 MNHEY and CDR2 SVGAGI. Here the CDR3 DNA reads TGTGCCAGCAGTGACAAGGGGACCCAAGAGACCCAGTACTTC. As protein: CASSDKGTQETQYF.